This entry describes one T cell receptor beta chain. Its cognate antigen is unknown. These data belong to a study of blood T cells in healthy people across ages. Regarding the study as a whole: PBMCs went unsorted, and a conclusive naive versus antigen-experienced comparison was therefore prevented.

Alongside a J-beta primer mix, a sample-barcoded 5' primer served in a second PCR lasting roughly 7 to 11 cycles. Any given sample supplied a minimum of 2.5 million CDR3-containing paired-end reads. One entry per CDR3 protein results from TCRdb running MiXCR on the 5' RACE reads. The repertoire includes about 400,000 distinct CDR3 sequences, approximately 52% of them detected once, and 45% to 55% sits in the top ten. The germline V gene has CDR1 MNHEY and CDR2 SMNVEV (reference sequence). V dropped 2 bases and J dropped 6; count of bases not matched to a gene: 5. The CDR3 totals 15 residues. Sequencing was carried out using blood. The V call is TRBV27, the J call TRBJ2-3; TRBD2 aligns across 10 bases. The sequence was obtained from a man aged 55 to 70 in good health. The CDR3 bases are TGTGCCAGCAGTTTAAGCGGGAGGGCCTTGGATACGCAGTATTTT. Its translation: CASSLSGRALDTQYF.